Presented here are 32 T cell receptor beta chains from one specimen sequenced in a study of early T cells in non-severe SARS-CoV-2 infection. Via MiXCR, TCRdb re-called the 5' RACE reads, giving one row per CDR3 protein. Of some 40,000 distinct CDR3 sequences listed, about 8% were seen once; the top ten hold around 12%. Sample: whole blood, taken at baseline. The receptors stem from an adult who was a healthcare worker with PCR-confirmed SARS-CoV-2 infection or an uninfected control (not recorded which).

This clonotype was found a few times. V usage is TRBV20-1 and J usage is TRBJ2-1; D unresolved. Germline-derived CDR1 and CDR2 are DFQATT and SNEGSKA (reference sequence). Between the trimmed V and J ends, which lost 3 bases and 0 bases, there was a span of 9 bases. This CDR3 has 14 amino acids. The CDR3 DNA follows: TGCAGTGCTAGCGGCCAGAGCTCCTACAATGAGCAGTTCTTC. Translating gives CSASGQSSYNEQFF.

Only a few counts were recorded for this clonotype. The rearrangement joins TRBV27 to TRBJ1-2, with D unresolved. Germline assignment: CDR1 MNHEY and CDR2 SMNVEV (reference sequence). Trimming stripped 1 base from V and 4 bases from J, with 16 bases between. This CDR3 region has 16 residues. The CDR3 DNA sequence: TGTGCCAGCAGTTTATACCCACCCGAGGGAAGCTATGGCTACACCTTC. As protein: CASSLYPPEGSYGYTF.

The V gene is TRBV28, the J gene TRBJ2-5; D unresolved. The CDR3 is made up of 13 amino acids. Germline V CDR1 and CDR2: MDHEN, SYDVKM. Trimming removed 6 bases from V and 1 base from J, with 9 bases in between. The CDR3 loop reads CASSIKRQETQYF. DNA for the CDR3: TGTGCCAGCAGCATAAAACGCCAAGAGACCCAGTACTTC.

This clonotype was found a few times. The chain employs TRBV30 and TRBJ2-7; a weak D match, TRBD1 (6 bases). Trimming removed 0 bases at V and 4 bases at J, with 7 bases between. Germline V gene sequence: CDR1 GTSNPN, CDR2 SVGIG (reference sequence). This CDR3 contains 12 residues. In DNA, the CDR3 is TGTGCCTGGAGTGTACAGGGTTACGAGCAGTACTTC. Translated, it gives CAWSVQGYEQYF.

There are many counts of this clonotype. The chain couples TRBV12-3 or TRBV12-4 to TRBJ1-4; no clear D. The V end was cut by 3 bases, the J end by 11 bases, with 10 bases between. CDR3 size: 12 residues. In nucleotides, the CDR3 is TGTGCCAGCAGTTTCAGGTTCCCCAAACTGTTTTTT. Amino acids: CASSFRFPKLFF.

This clonotype has a handful of counts. The genes are TRBV20-1 and TRBJ1-3, with D uncertain. The CDR3 length is 13 residues. CDR1 and CDR2 from the germline V gene are DFQATT and SNEGSKA (reference sequence). V was pared by 3 bases and J by 4 bases, with 10 bases between. CDR3 coding DNA: TGCAGTGCTAGGGATGGGATCGGAAACACCATATATTTT. It translates to CSARDGIGNTIYF.

This clonotype came up many times. This chain uses TRBV20-1 with TRBJ2-2; 7 positions agree with TRBD2. V gave up 2 bases and J gave up 0 bases; unmatched junction bases: 3. The germline V gene has CDR1 DFQATT and CDR2 SNEGSKA (reference sequence). The CDR3 consists of 15 residues. CDR3 residues: CSARPLATNTGELFF. CDR3 in DNA: TGCAGTGCTAGACCACTAGCGACGAACACCGGGGAGCTGTTTTTT.

The J gene is TRBJ2-1, the V gene TRBV18; 7 positions match TRBD2. V lost 5 bases to trimming and J lost 6 bases; unmatched junction nucleotides: 7. Germline-derived CDR1 and CDR2 are KGHSH and LQKENI. The CDR3 consists of 14 residues. Here the CDR3 DNA reads TGTGCCAGCTCATCCGGACTAGTCGGCAATGAGCAGTTCTTC. Protein sequence: CASSSGLVGNEQFF.

V and J are TRBV12-3 or TRBV12-4 and TRBJ1-1, with D uncertain. CDR3 length: 12 residues. The V gene lost 5 bases and the J gene lost 11 bases, with 15 bases spanning the gap. The CDR3 DNA reads TGTGCCAGCAGTAGCAGGACTGCGAGGGCTTTCTTT. As protein: CASSSRTARAFF.

This clonotype was detected a few times. This chain links TRBV12-3 or TRBV12-4 with TRBJ2-7; D uncertain. V was trimmed by 2 bases and J by 4 bases, leaving 15 bases between them. The CDR3 has 15 residues. The CDR3 here is CASSLNSRRNYEQYF. CDR3 coding DNA: TGTGCCAGCAGTTTAAACAGCCGTCGAAATTACGAGCAGTACTTC.

The sample holds many counts of this clonotype. The chain recombines TRBV5-5 with TRBJ1-1, with 9 bases identical to TRBD1. Germline V gene data show CDR1 as SGHKS and CDR2 as YYEKEE (reference sequence). The CDR3 is made up of 14 amino acids. V lost 3 bases, J lost 5 bases, and 5 bases stayed unmatched. CDR3 region: CASSWGQGPTEAFF. The CDR3, as DNA: TGTGCCAGCAGCTGGGGACAGGGTCCTACTGAAGCTTTCTTT.

This clonotype was recorded a few times. This rearrangement joins TRBV6-1 to TRBJ1-5, with D maybe TRBD1 (6 bases). V dropped 6 bases and J dropped 4 bases, with 10 bases sitting between them. The CDR3 has 13 residues. CDR1 is MNHNS and CDR2 is SASEGT in the germline V gene. The CDR3 bases are TGTGCCAGCAGCGAACAGGGTAATCAGCCCCAGCATTTT. This codes for CASSEQGNQPQHF.

This clonotype was counted between two and nine times. The rearrangement joins TRBV12-3 or TRBV12-4 to TRBJ1-5; D unresolved. V gave up 6 bases and J gave up 1 base, with 10 bases separating them. The CDR3 spans 14 residues. The CDR3 loop is CASSFGKSNQPQHF. The DNA of the CDR3 is TGTGCCAGCAGCTTCGGTAAAAGCAATCAGCCCCAGCATTTT.

The chain has TRBV14 and TRBJ2-1; D not resolved. The V end lost 4 bases, the J end lost 4 bases, and 14 bases lay between the germline ends. Looked up from germline, CDR1 is SGHDN and CDR2 is FVKESK. The CDR3 spans 15 residues. In nucleotides, the CDR3 is TGTGCCAGCAGCCCGAGCATTGGCTTATACAATGAGCAGTTCTTC. Amino acid sequence: CASSPSIGLYNEQFF.

The chain has TRBV9 and TRBJ2-3; D is possibly TRBD1 (6 bases). Germline V gene sequence: CDR1 SGDLS, CDR2 YYNGEE. CDR3 length equals 15 residues. V was shortened by 2 bases and J by 0 bases, with 10 bases between the two germline ends. The CDR3 spells CASSVGQPSTDTQYF. DNA of the CDR3: TGTGCCAGCAGCGTCGGACAGCCTAGCACAGATACGCAGTATTTT.

This clonotype was seen ten or more times. The V gene is TRBV4-3, the J gene TRBJ2-1, with 10 bases fitting TRBD2. The V gene end was trimmed by 1 base and the J gene end by 6 bases; junction bases not matched to a gene: 6. CDR3 length: 16 residues. CDR1 LGHNA and CDR2 YSLEER come from the germline V gene. CDR3 amino acids: CASSQVASGGGNEQFF. The CDR3 DNA follows: TGCGCCAGCAGCCAAGTTGCTAGCGGGGGAGGCAATGAGCAGTTCTTC.

This clonotype appeared many times. The chain has TRBV7-2 and TRBJ2-1, with 7 bases that match TRBD1. V lost 2 bases and J lost 0; bases outside the gene matches: 13. The CDR3 is made up of 19 amino acids. Germline CDR1 SGHTA, CDR2 FQGNSA. CDR3 coding DNA: TGTGCCAGCAGCTTAAGGGGAACAGGGGCGATTAGCTCCTACAATGAGCAGTTCTTC. Translating gives CASSLRGTGAISSYNEQFF.

This clonotype was detected a few times. The genes are TRBV5-1 and TRBJ2-7, with 9 bases matching TRBD1. The CDR3 spans 12 residues. Trimming removed 4 bases from V and 8 bases from J; junction bases left unmatched: 4. Germline V gives CDR1 SGHRS, CDR2 YFSETQ. CDR3 coding DNA: TGCGCCAGCAGCCAGGGACAGGGCCAGCAGTACTTC. It translates to CASSQGQGQQYF.

The chain recombines TRBV6-1 with TRBJ1-4, with 7 bases aligning to TRBD1. The CDR3 loop spans 15 amino acids. V was pared by 4 bases and J by 3 bases, with 5 bases of the junction left unmatched. Germline V lookup: CDR1 MNHNS, CDR2 SASEGT. The CDR3 coding sequence is TGTGCCAGCAGTGCCGGGGACAGAGCTAATGAAAAACTGTTTTTT. Amino acid sequence: CASSAGDRANEKLFF.

Here the CDR3 DNA reads TGCGCCAGCAGCCAAGATGGGGGAGGGCTGTATGGCTACACCTTC. Amino acids: CASSQDGGGLYGYTF. The rearrangement uses TRBV4-3 and TRBJ1-2; D is possibly TRBD1 (5 bases). Germline V gives CDR1 LGHNA, CDR2 YSLEER. The CDR3 is made up of 15 amino acids. The V end lost 0 bases, the J end lost 5 bases, and 13 bases lay between the germline ends.

The chain carries TRBV28 and TRBJ2-3, with 10 bases fitting TRBD2. Germline CDR1 reads MDHEN; CDR2 reads SYDVKM. The CDR3 consists of 15 residues. Unmatched junction bases numbered 3, after V lost 2 bases and J lost 4 bases. In nucleotides, the CDR3 is TGTGCCAGCAGTTTAACTAGCGGGGAATCAGATACGCAGTATTTT. Its translation: CASSLTSGESDTQYF.

The chain is built from TRBV12-2 and TRBJ2-1; the D call of TRBD1 is as the table states it, not checked on the DNA. TRBV12-2 represents a pseudogene. The CDR3 contains 15 residues. The CDR3 reads CASRPRGQSVQEQFF. CDR3 bases: TGTGCAAGTCGGCCCCGGGGACAGTCGGTCCAAGAGCAGTTCTTC.

This clonotype was counted ten times or more. The rearrangement links TRBV6-2 or TRBV6-3 to TRBJ2-3, with D possibly being TRBD2 (5 bases). This CDR3 spans 13 amino acids. Germline lookup yields CDR1 MNHEY and CDR2 SVGEGT. Trimming removed 8 bases from V and 9 bases from J, with 18 bases in between. The CDR3 loop reads CASGGIGVGTQYF. As DNA, the CDR3 is TGTGCCAGCGGCGGAATCGGGGTCGGCACGCAGTATTTT.

This clonotype has a count of ten or more. The CDR3 protein is CASSIRRLTSEKLFF. The CDR3 bases are TGTGCCAGTAGTATACGAAGGCTCACAAGCGAAAAACTGTTTTTT. This sequence joins TRBV19 and TRBJ1-4; D is uncertain. CDR3 length: 15 residues. Between the trimmed V and J ends, which lost 2 bases and 8 bases, there was a span of 15 bases. Germline V gives CDR1 LNHDA, CDR2 SQIVND (reference sequence).

This clonotype was counted at least ten times. The chain joins TRBV7-9 to TRBJ2-7; D not resolved. CDR1 and CDR2 from the germline V gene are SEHNR and FQNEAQ (reference sequence). V was clipped by 0 bases and J by 2 bases, with 8 bases between them. The CDR3 is made up of 14 amino acids. CDR3 region: CASSLASQTYEQYF. CDR3 nucleotide sequence: TGTGCCAGCAGCTTAGCGAGCCAGACCTACGAGCAGTACTTC. Full variable domain (remainder filled in from reference TRBV7-9 and TRBJ2-7): DTGVSQNPRHKITKRGQNVTFRCDPISEHNRLYWYRQTLGQGPEFLTYFQNEAQLEKSRLLSDRFSAERPKGSFSTLEIQRTEQGDSAMYLCASSLASQTYEQYFGPGTRLTVT.

This clonotype appeared many times. The rearrangement uses TRBV3-1 and TRBJ1-1; D gene uncertain. There are 13 residues in the CDR3. Trimming pared 3 bases from V and 3 bases from J, leaving 8 bases between. Germline CDR1 and CDR2: LGHDT and YNNKEL (reference sequence). The CDR3, as DNA: TGTGCCAGCAGCCATAATCAAGACACTGAAGCTTTCTTT. Amino acid sequence: CASSHNQDTEAFF.

Ten or more counts support this clonotype. The V call is TRBV12-3 or TRBV12-4, the J call TRBJ1-2; 7 nucleotides agree with TRBD1. V trimming: 3 bases; J trimming: 8 bases; junction bases outside the gene matches: 6. This CDR3 comprises 13 residues. CDR3 sequence (DNA): TGTGCCAGCAGTTTGCAAGGGGGCCAGGGCTACACCTTC. Its protein product is CASSLQGGQGYTF.

V usage is TRBV6-4 and J usage is TRBJ2-1; TRBD2 aligns across 10 bases. CDR1 and CDR2 from the germline V gene are MRHNA and SNTAGT. Germline trimming cut 4 bases from V and 0 bases from J; bases unmatched to any gene: 3. CDR3 length: 16 residues. The CDR3 DNA is TGTGCCAGCAGTGCCGCTAGCGGGGGCTCCTACAATGAGCAGTTCTTC. This codes for CASSAASGGSYNEQFF.

This sequence joins TRBV28 and TRBJ1-2; D unclear. Germline V CDR1 and CDR2: MDHEN, SYDVKM. The CDR3 contains 14 residues. With 5 bases removed from V and 8 bases from J, the gap between germline ends came to 18 bases. For the CDR3, the DNA is TGTGCCAGCAGTGTGGAAGATACGAGAAAGGGCTACACCTTC. This translates into CASSVEDTRKGYTF.

This clonotype was observed at least ten times. This chain uses TRBV6-4 with TRBJ2-1; 9 bases align to TRBD1. The CDR3 spans 14 residues. The germline CDR1 and CDR2 sequences are MRHNA and SNTAGT. Losses at the gene ends were 2 bases for V and 5 bases for J; bases not matched to a gene: 1. CDR3 region: CASSDGTGHNEQFF. Written as DNA, the CDR3 is TGTGCCAGCAGTGACGGGACAGGGCACAATGAGCAGTTCTTC.

This clonotype was observed a handful of times. The chain employs TRBV10-2 and TRBJ2-3; the D gene is possibly TRBD1 (5 bases). Trimming left V 3 bases short and J 1 base short, with 11 bases between. The CDR3 consists of 15 residues. The germline V gene has CDR1 WSHSY and CDR2 SAAADI. CDR3 region: CASSDTSRGTDTQYF. CDR3 DNA sequence: TGCGCCAGCAGTGACACATCCAGGGGCACAGATACGCAGTATTTT.

In this sample, this clonotype turned up many times. This sequence joins TRBV14 and TRBJ2-1; 11 nucleotides align to TRBD1. CDR1 SGHDN and CDR2 FVKESK come from the germline V gene. Losses at the gene ends were 5 bases for V and 4 bases for J; bases not matched to a gene: 4. CDR3 size: 15 residues. The CDR3 bases are TGTGCCAGCAGCACTGGACAGGGGGCGTACAATGAGCAGTTCTTC. As protein: CASSTGQGAYNEQFF. Full variable domain (missing parts from reference TRBV14 and TRBJ2-1): EAGVTQFPSHSVIEKGQTVTLRCDPISGHDNLYWYRRVMGKEIKFLLHFVKESKQDESGMPNNRFLAERTGGTYSTLKVQPAELEDSGVYFCASSTGQGAYNEQFFGPGTRLTVL.